The T cell receptor (beta chain) described here comes from a study of T cell changes during pregnancy in multiple sclerosis. V was shortened by 1 base and J by 5 bases, with 11 bases between the two germline ends. The CDR3 has 15 residues. Germline values: CDR1 MDHEN, CDR2 SYDVKM. This clone was seen a single time. The table came from immunoSEQ multiplex PCR; TCRdb's copy has only in-frame clones and leaves some out. The data hold under 70,000 clones, with 92% observed a single time. This rearrangement joins TRBV28 to TRBJ2-2, with D possibly TRBD2 on 5 matching bases. Sequenced material: peripheral blood, taken in the third trimester of pregnancy. The receptor was derived from a female donor in good health, enrolled as a control in a pregnancy study. CDR3 coding DNA: TGTGCCAGCAGTTTATATGAGGGTAGTACCGGGGAGCTGTTTTTT. It translates to CASSLYEGSTGELFF.